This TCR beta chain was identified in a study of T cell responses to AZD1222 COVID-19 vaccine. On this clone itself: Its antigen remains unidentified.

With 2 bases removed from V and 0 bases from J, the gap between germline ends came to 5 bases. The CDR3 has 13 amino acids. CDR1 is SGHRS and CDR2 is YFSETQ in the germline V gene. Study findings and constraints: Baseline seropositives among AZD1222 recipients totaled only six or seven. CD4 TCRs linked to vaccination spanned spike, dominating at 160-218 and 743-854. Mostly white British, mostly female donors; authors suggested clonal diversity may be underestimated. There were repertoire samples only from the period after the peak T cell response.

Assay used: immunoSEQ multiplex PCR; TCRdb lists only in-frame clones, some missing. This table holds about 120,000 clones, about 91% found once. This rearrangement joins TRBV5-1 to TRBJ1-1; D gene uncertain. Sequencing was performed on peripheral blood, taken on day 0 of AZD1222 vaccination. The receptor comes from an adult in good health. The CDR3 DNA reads TGCGCCAGCAGCTTTGAGGTGAACACTGAAGCTTTCTTT. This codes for CASSFEVNTEAFF.